These T cell receptor beta chains were read from a single sample in a study of blood T cells in healthy people across ages. TCRdb re-called the 5' RACE reads with MiXCR, one entry per CDR3 protein. The table includes around 900,000 distinct CDR3 sequences, 51% detected once. Sequencing was done on a sample of blood. These receptors all stem from a woman in her sixties or seventies in good health. CDR3s include the opening cysteine and the closing phenylalanine or tryptophan. D genes are given only for firm matches. Size tells how often a clone was seen (once, few, many) or the class of an expanded clone, and some rows leave it out.

TRBV27	TRBJ1-2	TRBD1	-	TGTGCCAGCAGTTCCCCGGGACAGGGAAACTATGGCTACACCTTC	CASSSPGQGNYGYTF
TRBV4-1	TRBJ2-4	TRBD2	few	TGCGCCAGCAGCCAAGAGGGGCGGGAGGTTAACATTCAGTACTTC	CASSQEGREVNIQYF
TRBV7-2	TRBJ2-3	TRBD2	few	TGTGCCAGCAGCTTAGATCTAGCGGGACCTAGCACAGATACGCAGTATTTT	CASSLDLAGPSTDTQYF
TRBV12-3/TRBV12-4	TRBJ2-1	TRBD2	-	TGTGCCAGCAGCACTAGCGGGAGTAGGAATGAGCAGTTCTTC	CASSTSGSRNEQFF
TRBV27	TRBJ2-1	TRBD2	-	TGTGCCAGCAGTCCCCGGGGGAGCGGGAGGGCCAATGAGCAGTTCTTC	CASSPRGSGRANEQFF
TRBV4-1	TRBJ2-1	-	-	TGCGCCAGCATAGGAGGGGCCACCAATGAGCAGTTCTTC	CASIGGATNEQFF
TRBV5-6	TRBJ1-5	-	-	TGTGCCAGCAGCTCGATTACTGACCCAGAAGGCCAGCCCCAGCATTTT	CASSSITDPEGQPQHF
TRBV20-1	TRBJ1-1	-	-	TGCAGTGCCGTAGGGGTCGTGGGGAACACTGAAGCTTTCTTT	CSAVGVVGNTEAFF
TRBV30	TRBJ2-1	TRBD2	-	TGTGCCTGGACGGACCCTCCCTCTAGCGGGAGTACCGTAATGGGGCAGTTCTTC	CAWTDPPSSGSTVMGQFF
TRBV11-3	TRBJ2-5	TRBD1	-	TGTGCCAGCAGCTCGGGACAGGGGAAGCGAGAGACCCAGTACTTC	CASSSGQGKRETQYF
TRBV29-1	TRBJ2-3	TRBD2	few	TGCAGCGCCGTCACTAGCGGGAGGAACACAGATACGCAGTATTTT	CSAVTSGRNTDTQYF
TRBV5-1	TRBJ2-7	TRBD1	few	TGCGCCAGGTTCGGGCAGGGGGACTCCTACGAGCAGTACTTC	CARFGQGDSYEQYF
TRBV5-1	TRBJ2-7	TRBD1	once	TGCGCCAGCAGCCACATGGGACAGGGTCGCGAGCAGTACTTC	CASSHMGQGREQYF
TRBV4-1	TRBJ2-7	-	-	TGCGCCAGCAGCCAAGCGCCCAGTGTGGGCTACGAGCAGTACTTC	CASSQAPSVGYEQYF
TRBV29-1	TRBJ2-3	TRBD1	-	TGCAGCGGTGCCGGGACAGGGGATCGAACAGATACGCAGTATTTT	CSGAGTGDRTDTQYF
TRBV29-1	TRBJ2-7	TRBD1	few	TGCAGCGTCGGATTAGACAGGGACGGCGAGCAGTACTTC	CSVGLDRDGEQYF
TRBV3-1	TRBJ1-2	-	-	TGTGCCAGCAGCCAAGACGGGCCTCGCTATGGCTACACCTTC	CASSQDGPRYGYTF
TRBV21-1	TRBJ2-7	-	-	TGTGCCAGCGTAATGTGCCACCTACAGGGGGAAACCGACGAGCAGTACTTC	CASVMCHLQGETDEQYF
TRBV29-1	TRBJ2-3	TRBD1	-	TGCAGCGTTGAGGGGGACAGTTTGACTAGCACAGATACGCAGTATTTT	CSVEGDSLTSTDTQYF
TRBV12-3/TRBV12-4	TRBJ2-7	-	-	TGTGCCAGCAGTTTCGACCTAGGCATTGGGTCCGAGCAGTACTTC	CASSFDLGIGSEQYF
TRBV4-1	TRBJ2-5	-	-	TGCGCCAGCAGCCACCACGGGACACAACGAGAGACCCAGTACTTC	CASSHHGTQRETQYF
TRBV10-1	TRBJ2-3	-	many	TGCGCCAGCTCAGGGTTGCGGGACACAGATACGCAGTATTTT	CASSGLRDTDTQYF
TRBV4-3	TRBJ2-2	TRBD2	-	TGCGCCAGCAGCCAATCAGCGGGAGGGCCGATGCCCGGGGAGCTGTTTTTT	CASSQSAGGPMPGELFF
TRBV29-1	TRBJ2-2	-	-	TGCAGCGCCATTGGGGAAACCGGGGAGCTGTTTTTT	CSAIGETGELFF
TRBV6-1	TRBJ2-7	TRBD2	few	TGTGCCAGCAGCCGAGGGAGGGGCGGGACCCCCTACGAGCAGTACTTC	CASSRGRGGTPYEQYF
TRBV7-9	TRBJ2-7	-	few	TGTGCCAGCAGCTTAGCCTCTTTAGAAAACGAGCAGTACTTC	CASSLASLENEQYF
TRBV7-2	TRBJ1-6	-	-	TGTGCCAGCAGCTTAGATACAGGAGGATATTCACCCCTCCACTTT	CASSLDTGGYSPLHF
TRBV14	TRBJ2-7	-	few	TGTGCCAGCAGCCAAGATCATTGGAGTTACGAGCAGTACTTC	CASSQDHWSYEQYF
TRBV7-2	TRBJ2-3	-	few	TGTGCCAGCAGCACCTACGACAGGTCTGATACGCAGTATTTT	CASSTYDRSDTQYF
TRBV11-3	TRBJ2-2	TRBD1	-	TGTGCCAGCAGCACCTACAGGGGCCCCGCGAACACCGGGGAGCTGTTTTTT	CASSTYRGPANTGELFF
TRBV20-1	TRBJ2-1	-	-	TGCAGTGTTCAGGGGACTACCAATGAGCAGTTCTTC	CSVQGTTNEQFF
TRBV28	TRBJ2-1	TRBD2	-	TGTGCCAGCAGACAAAATCCGGGACTAGCCTCGCAGTTCTTC	CASRQNPGLASQFF